This T cell receptor beta chain was recorded in a study of T cells in Graves' hyperthyroidism and ophthalmopathy. Used for diagnoses were clinical symptoms, serum thyroxine and TRAb, thyroid ultrasound and orbital computed tomography. Trimming removed 1 base at V and 4 bases at J, with 8 bases between. This CDR3 is built from 14 residues. Findings and caveats of the study: Expanded thyroid clonotypes (above 0.001) were mostly also found in blood. A 13 V-J signature model discriminated ophthalmopathy versus stable hyperthyroidism.

Regions amplified from RNA transcripts were the TCR beta CDR3 regions. Carried out on the TCR CDR3, a first-round RT-PCR used the HTBI primer set. TCRdb redid the calling of the multiplex PCR reads with MiXCR, one entry per CDR3 protein. The data hold 480,000 or so distinct CDR3 sequences, with approximately 49% observed a single time. This clonotype appeared many times. Its antigen remains unknown. This chain uses TRBV12-3 or TRBV12-4 with TRBJ1-3; the D is unclear. The sample was peripheral blood or thyroid tissue (not recorded which). This receptor was identified in an adult woman with Graves' disease, either hyperthyroidism or ophthalmopathy (not recorded which). The CDR3 loop reads CASSLVPRGNTIYF. The DNA of the CDR3 is TGTGCCAGCAGTTTAGTTCCTAGGGGAAACACCATATATTTT.